This T cell receptor (beta chain) was captured in a study of beta chain features in type 1 diabetes. Broader study findings: Among type 1 diabetes patients, VDJ junctions had fewer insertions and more deletions. All four CD4+ subsets of Type 1 diabetes patients contained TCRB CDR3s that were moderately but significantly shorter. Patients showed naive, central memory and Treg TCRB repertoires that appeared more similar than those of healthy donors.

Every isolated RNA sample was fully reverse transcribed, so sequencing captured expressed TCRB transcripts. Roughly 3.6 million reads was the average for naive, central memory and regulatory T cell samples. Generated by immunoSEQ multiplex PCR, the TCRdb table keeps only in-frame clones and is missing some. The sample records some 350,000 clones, approximately 15% being singletons. Via the markers CD45RO/CCR7/CD25/CD127/CD95/CD27, stem cell-like memory, regulatory, central memory and naive CD4+ cells were sorted. There are 15 residues in the CDR3. Germline lookup yields CDR1 LNHNV and CDR2 YYDKDF (reference sequence). With V trimmed by 7 bases and J by 5 bases, 11 bases remained unmatched. A word on this clone: Its antigen remains unknown.

The sequence was obtained from a young woman with type 1 diabetes. This chain connects TRBV15 to TRBJ2-5; 9 bases fit TRBD1. Material for sequencing was naive CD4+ T cells from blood. The CDR3 nucleotides read TGTGCCACCATCCCCACAGGGGGCTTGGGGGAGACCCAGTACTTC. The encoded protein is CATIPTGGLGETQYF. Together with reference TRBV15 and TRBJ2-5, the CDR3 gives the full variable domain: DAMVIQNPRYQVTQFGKPVTLSCSQTLNHNVMYWYQQKSSQAPKLLFHYYDKDFNNEADTPDNFQSRRPNTSFCFLDIRSPGLGDTAMYLCATIPTGGLGETQYFGPGTRLLVL.